This entry describes one TCR beta chain. The antigen is unknown. This sample was taken from a study of shared clonotypes between healthy human individuals. Study-level findings and limits: The study drew on few donors, limiting represented genetic and exposure-history diversity. The rarefaction results pointed to incomplete sorted-subset sequencing despite large depth.

Authors' methods: Owing to the provision of junction-only sequences devoid of quality scores by immunoSEQ, filtering differed. Assay used: immunoSEQ multiplex PCR; TCRdb lists only in-frame clones, some missing. V, J and clone size are those of that table, while D and trimming were read from the DNA. This table holds around 2,100,000 clones, about 94% found once. Cells designated naive CD8 were CD45RO-negative and were positively selected for CCR7, with terminally differentiated effector memory CD45RA+ cells excluded. V was shortened by 2 bases and J by 3 bases, with 5 bases between the two germline ends. Per the germline V gene, CDR1 is MNHEY and CDR2 is SVGAGI. The CDR3 length is 14 residues.

The receptor was derived from a man aged 18 to 35 in good health. Material: naive CD8+ T cells sorted from blood. This chain uses TRBV6-5 with TRBJ2-6; D not resolved. CDR3: CASSYRDGANVLTF. The CDR3 bases are TGTGCCAGCAGTTACAGGGATGGGGCCAACGTCCTGACTTTC.